This T cell receptor (beta chain) is from a study of T cells in localized non-small cell lung cancer. Broader study findings: Out of the top 100 tumor clones, a median approximately 50 were seen in adjacent lung.

Sequencing used immunoSEQ multiplex PCR; TCRdb keeps in-frame clones, though not all of them. The table has roughly 72,000 clones, 70% to 90% seen once; the top ten hold around a fifth. Germline lookup yields CDR1 SNHLY and CDR2 FYNNEI. CDR3 size: 13 residues. Trimming removed 11 bases from V and 6 bases from J, with 17 bases in between. For this clone: Its antigen is unidentified.

The material was peripheral blood, obtained before any cancer treatment. This TCR was sampled from a male donor aged 60 or older with stage III squamous cell lung carcinoma. The chain is built from TRBV2 and TRBJ2-4; a weak D match, TRBD2 (7 bases). The CDR3 loop reads CAWGGGGRNIQYF. CDR3 DNA sequence: TGTGCCTGGGGCGGGGGCGGTAGAAACATTCAGTACTTC.